The clone carrying this T cell receptor beta chain was recorded at least ten times. The record originates from a study of blood T cell repertoires in COVID-19. Background on the study: Acute and convalescent COVID-19 specimens originated in the United States, Italy and Spain. T cells, B-cell-depleted T cells, or PBMCs provided the cDNA or gDNA that served as material.

The CDR3 loop spans 14 amino acids. The germline V and J ends were trimmed by 2 bases and 5 bases, with 9 bases remaining between them. Per the germline V gene, CDR1 is KGHSH and CDR2 is LQKENI. Under the authors' procedure: Reference gene primer amplification yielded estimated nucleated cell counts. The repertoire was sequenced with immunoSEQ multiplex PCR; TCRdb's copy has only in-frame clones and lacks some. V, J and clone size were drawn from that table, and D and trimming were deduced from the DNA. The sample comprises around 130,000 clones, around 85% of which are singletons, and 4.3% rests with the top ten.

The sample comprised peripheral blood. This TCR was recovered from a human donor in a cohort sampled during active COVID-19. The chain joins TRBV18 to TRBJ1-4; no clear D. CDR3 sequence (DNA): TGTGCCAGCTCACCATTGGGCAGGAATGAAAAACTGTTTTTT. It specifies CASSPLGRNEKLFF.